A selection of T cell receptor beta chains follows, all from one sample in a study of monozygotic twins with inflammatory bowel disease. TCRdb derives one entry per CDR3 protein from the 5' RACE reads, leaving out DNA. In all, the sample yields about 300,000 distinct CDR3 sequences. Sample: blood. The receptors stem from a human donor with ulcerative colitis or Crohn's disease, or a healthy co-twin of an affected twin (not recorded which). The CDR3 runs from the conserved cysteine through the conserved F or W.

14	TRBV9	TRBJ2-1	CASSVGGPNNEQFF
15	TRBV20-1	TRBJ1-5	CSAKTGGNSNQPQHF
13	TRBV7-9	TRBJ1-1	CASSPDSHTEAFF
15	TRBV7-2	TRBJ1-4	CASSLGPVEDEKLFF
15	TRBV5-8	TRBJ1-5	CASSLRTSVNQPQHF
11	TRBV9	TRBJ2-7	CASSGQIGQYF
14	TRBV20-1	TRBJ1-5	CSAREGASNQPQHF
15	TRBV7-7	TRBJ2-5	CASSFSGGAEETQYF
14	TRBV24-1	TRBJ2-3	CATGYRRGTDTQYF
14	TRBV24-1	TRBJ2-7	CATSAADRGDEQYF
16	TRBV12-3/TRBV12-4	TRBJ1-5	CASSQDQKGSNQPQHF
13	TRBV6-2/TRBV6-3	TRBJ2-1	CAGSDANYNEQFF
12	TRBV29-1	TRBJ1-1	CSARQDITEAFF
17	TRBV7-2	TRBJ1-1	CASSIIAGILRATEAFF
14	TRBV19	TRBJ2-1	CASSIWQGVNEQFF
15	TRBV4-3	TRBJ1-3	CASSPAGGHGNTIYF
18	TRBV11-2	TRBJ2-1	CASSSGTSGRARYNEQFF
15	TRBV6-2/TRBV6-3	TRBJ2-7	CASSSPWTGVYEQYF
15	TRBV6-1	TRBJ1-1	CASSDRGQRDTEAFF
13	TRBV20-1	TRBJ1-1	CSARVRGGTEAFF
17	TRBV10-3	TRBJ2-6	CAISGSGHPSGANVLTF
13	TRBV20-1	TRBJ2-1	CSASYGREGEQFF
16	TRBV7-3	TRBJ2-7	CASSLAATGSGYEQYF
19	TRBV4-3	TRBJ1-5	CASSQQGTPGQHSNQPQHF
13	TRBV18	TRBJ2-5	CASSNREEETQYF
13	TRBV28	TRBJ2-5	CASRWTGEETQYF
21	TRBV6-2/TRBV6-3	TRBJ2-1	CASSYSPPRAGGREGFNEQFF
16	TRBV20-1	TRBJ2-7	CSARDLQGALPYEQYF
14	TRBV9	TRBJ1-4	CASSAGTLNEKLFF
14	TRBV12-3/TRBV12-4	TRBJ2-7	CASSPDRVGYEQYF
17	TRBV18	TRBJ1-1	CASSPLRQGRSGAEAFF
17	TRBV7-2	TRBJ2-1	CASSLRDGTSETNEQFF
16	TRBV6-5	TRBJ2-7	CASSNVFSGAGYEQYF
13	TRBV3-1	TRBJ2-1	CASSRGVAGEQFF
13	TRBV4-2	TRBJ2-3	CASSPEGTDTQYF
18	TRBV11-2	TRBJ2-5	CASSLLNWGTGVQETQYF
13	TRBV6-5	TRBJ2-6	CASGTAGANVLTF
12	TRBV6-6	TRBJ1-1	CASREQGNEAFF
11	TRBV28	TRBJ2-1	CASSFAGPGVF
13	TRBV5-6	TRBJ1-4	CASSFKTGEKLFF
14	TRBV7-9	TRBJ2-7	CASSLRGNSYEQYF
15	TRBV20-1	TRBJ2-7	CSAFPLDREAYEQYF
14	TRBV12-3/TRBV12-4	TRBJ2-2	CASKRTDNTGELFF
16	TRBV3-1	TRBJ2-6	CASSLTRVSGANVLTF
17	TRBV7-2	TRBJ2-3	CASSLRTSGSGSDTQYF
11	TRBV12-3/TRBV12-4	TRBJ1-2	CASARGHSYTF
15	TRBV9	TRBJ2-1	CASSASGGSYNEQFF
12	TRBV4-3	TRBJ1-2	CASSGQGSGYTF
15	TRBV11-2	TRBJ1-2	CASSEGSTLLYGYTF
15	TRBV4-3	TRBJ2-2	CASSQDRGPTGELFF
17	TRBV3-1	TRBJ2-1	CASSQGRTSGRGNEQFF
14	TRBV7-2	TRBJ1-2	CASSRLSVLSGYTF
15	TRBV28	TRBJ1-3	CASSKSLTSGNTIYF
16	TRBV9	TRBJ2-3	CASSVDLTGRRDTQYF
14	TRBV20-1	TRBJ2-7	CSARGGQGLYEQYF